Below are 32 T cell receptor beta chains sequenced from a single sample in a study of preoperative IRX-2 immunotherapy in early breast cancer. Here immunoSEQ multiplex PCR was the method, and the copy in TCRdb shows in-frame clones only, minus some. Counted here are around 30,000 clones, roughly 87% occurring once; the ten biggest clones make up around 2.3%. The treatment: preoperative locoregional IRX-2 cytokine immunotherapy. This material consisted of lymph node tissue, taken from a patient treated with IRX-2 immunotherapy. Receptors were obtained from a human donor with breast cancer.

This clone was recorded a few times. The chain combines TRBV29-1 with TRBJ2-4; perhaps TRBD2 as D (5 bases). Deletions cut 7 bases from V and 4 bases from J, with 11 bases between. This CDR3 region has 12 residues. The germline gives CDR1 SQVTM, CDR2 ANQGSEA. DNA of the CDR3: TGCAGCGCCCTCGAGGGTAAAAACATTCAGTACTTC. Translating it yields CSALEGKNIQYF.

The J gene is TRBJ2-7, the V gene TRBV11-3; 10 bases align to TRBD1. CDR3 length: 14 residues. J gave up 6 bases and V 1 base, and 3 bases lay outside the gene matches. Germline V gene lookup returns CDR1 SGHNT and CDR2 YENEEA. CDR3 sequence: CASSLVGTGAEQYF. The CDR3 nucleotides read TGTGCCAGCAGCTTAGTGGGGACAGGGGCCGAGCAGTACTTC.

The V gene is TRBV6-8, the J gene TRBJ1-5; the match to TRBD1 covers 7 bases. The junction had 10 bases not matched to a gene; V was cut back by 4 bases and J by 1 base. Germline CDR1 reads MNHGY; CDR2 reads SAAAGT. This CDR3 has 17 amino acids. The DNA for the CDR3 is TGTGCCAGCAGTTTCCCAGAAGGGGGCTCAAGCAATCAGCCCCAGCATTTT. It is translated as CASSFPEGGSSNQPQHF.

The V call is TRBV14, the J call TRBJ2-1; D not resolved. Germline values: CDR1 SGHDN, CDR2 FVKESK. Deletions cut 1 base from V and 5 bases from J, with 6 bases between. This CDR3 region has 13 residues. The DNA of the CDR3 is TGTGCCAGCAGCCAAGGGAGCAACAATGAGCAGTTCTTC. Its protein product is CASSQGSNNEQFF. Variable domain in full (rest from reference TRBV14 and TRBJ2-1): EAGVTQFPSHSVIEKGQTVTLRCDPISGHDNLYWYRRVMGKEIKFLLHFVKESKQDESGMPNNRFLAERTGGTYSTLKVQPAELEDSGVYFCASSQGSNNEQFFGPGTRLTVL.

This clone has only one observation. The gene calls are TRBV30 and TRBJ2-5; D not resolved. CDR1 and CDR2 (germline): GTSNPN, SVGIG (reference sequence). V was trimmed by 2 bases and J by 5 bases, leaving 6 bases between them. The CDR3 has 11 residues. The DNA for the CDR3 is TGTGCCTGGAGTAGTCGTGAGACCCAGTACTTC. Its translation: CAWSSRETQYF.

CDR3 DNA: TGTGCCAGCAGCTTTCAGACCTCGGGACAGATAGATTCACCCCTCCACTTT. Translating it yields CASSFQTSGQIDSPLHF. The chain is built from TRBV11-3 and TRBJ1-6; 7 bases match TRBD1. This CDR3 is 17 amino acids long. J lost 8 bases, V lost 3 bases, and 13 bases had no gene match. Germline loops: CDR1 SGHNT, CDR2 YENEEA.

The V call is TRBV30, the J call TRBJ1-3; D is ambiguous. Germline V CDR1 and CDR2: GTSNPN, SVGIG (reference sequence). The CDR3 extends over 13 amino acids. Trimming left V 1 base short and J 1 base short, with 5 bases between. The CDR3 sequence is CAWSEDSGNTIYF. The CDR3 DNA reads TGTGCCTGGAGTGAGGATTCTGGAAACACCATATATTTT.

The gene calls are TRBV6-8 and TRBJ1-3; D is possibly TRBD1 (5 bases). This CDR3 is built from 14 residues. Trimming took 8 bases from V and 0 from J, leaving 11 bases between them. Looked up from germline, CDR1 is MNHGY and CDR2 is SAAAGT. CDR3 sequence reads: CASLGHSSGNTIYF. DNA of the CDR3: TGTGCCAGCCTCGGACATTCCTCTGGAAACACCATATATTTT.

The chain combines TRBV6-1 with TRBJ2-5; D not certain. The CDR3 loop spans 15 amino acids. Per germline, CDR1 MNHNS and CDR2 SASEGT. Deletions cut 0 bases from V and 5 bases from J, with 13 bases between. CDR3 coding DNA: TGTGCCAGCAGTGAAGCGCTTTCGCCGGGTGAGACCCAGTACTTC. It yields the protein CASSEALSPGETQYF.

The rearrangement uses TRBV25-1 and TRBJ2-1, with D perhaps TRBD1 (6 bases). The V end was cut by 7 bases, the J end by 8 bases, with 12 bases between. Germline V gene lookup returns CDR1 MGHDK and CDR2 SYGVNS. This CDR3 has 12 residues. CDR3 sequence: CASMGAWDEQFF. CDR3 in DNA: TGTGCCAGCATGGGGGCATGGGATGAGCAGTTCTTC.

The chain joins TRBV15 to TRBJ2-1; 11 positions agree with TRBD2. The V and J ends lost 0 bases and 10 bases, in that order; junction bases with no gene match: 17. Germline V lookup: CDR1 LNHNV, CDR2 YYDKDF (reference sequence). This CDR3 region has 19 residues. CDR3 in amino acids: CATSRDIGLAGGPSKEQFF. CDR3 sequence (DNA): TGTGCCACCAGCAGAGATATCGGGCTAGCGGGGGGCCCGAGCAAGGAGCAGTTCTTC.

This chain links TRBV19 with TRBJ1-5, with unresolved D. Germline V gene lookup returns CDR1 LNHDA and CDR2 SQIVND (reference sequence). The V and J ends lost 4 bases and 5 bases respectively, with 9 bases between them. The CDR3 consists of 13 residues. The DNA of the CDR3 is TGTGCCAGTAGTAAGGGAGGCCATCAGCCCCAGCATTTT. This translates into CASSKGGHQPQHF.

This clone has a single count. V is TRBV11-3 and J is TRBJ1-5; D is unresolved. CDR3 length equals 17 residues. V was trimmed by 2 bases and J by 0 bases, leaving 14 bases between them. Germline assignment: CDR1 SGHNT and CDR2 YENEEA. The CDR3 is CASSLPEISYSNQPQHF. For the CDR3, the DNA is TGTGCCAGCAGCTTACCGGAAATCTCTTATAGCAATCAGCCCCAGCATTTT.

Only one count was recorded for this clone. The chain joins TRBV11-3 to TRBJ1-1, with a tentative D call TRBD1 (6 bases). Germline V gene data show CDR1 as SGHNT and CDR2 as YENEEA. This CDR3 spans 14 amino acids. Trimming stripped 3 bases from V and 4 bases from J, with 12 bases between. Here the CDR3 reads CASSFQTGTTEAFF. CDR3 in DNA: TGTGCCAGCAGCTTTCAAACAGGGACCACTGAAGCTTTCTTT. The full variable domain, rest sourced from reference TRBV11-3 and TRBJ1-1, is EAGVVQSPRYKIIEKKQPVAFWCNPISGHNTLYWYLQNLGQGPELLIRYENEEAVDDSQLPKDRFSAERLKGVDSTLKIQPAELGDSAVYLCASSFQTGTTEAFFGQGTRLTVV.

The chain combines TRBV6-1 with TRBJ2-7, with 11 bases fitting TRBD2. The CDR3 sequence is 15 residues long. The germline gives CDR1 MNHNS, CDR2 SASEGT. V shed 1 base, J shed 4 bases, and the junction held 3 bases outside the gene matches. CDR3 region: CASSEGLAGGYEQYF. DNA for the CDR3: TGTGCCAGCAGTGAAGGTCTAGCGGGAGGATACGAGCAGTACTTC.

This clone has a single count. The DNA for the CDR3 is TGTGCCTGGAGTGTAGCGGGGGGGTTAAAGACCCAGTACTTC. Translation: CAWSVAGGLKTQYF. The chain combines TRBV30 with TRBJ2-5, with 10 positions matching TRBD2. The germline CDR1 and CDR2 sequences are GTSNPN and SVGIG (reference sequence). V was pared by 0 bases and J by 6 bases, with 4 bases of the junction left unmatched. The CDR3 length is 14 residues.

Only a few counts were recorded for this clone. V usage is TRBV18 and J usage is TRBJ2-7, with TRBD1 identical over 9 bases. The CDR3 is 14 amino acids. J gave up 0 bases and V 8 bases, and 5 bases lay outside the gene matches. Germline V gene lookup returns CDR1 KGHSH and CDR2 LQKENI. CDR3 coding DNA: TGTGCCAGCCGGGACAGGGCGAACTCCTACGAGCAGTACTTC. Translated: CASRDRANSYEQYF. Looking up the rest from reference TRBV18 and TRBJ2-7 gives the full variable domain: NAGVMQNPRHLVRRRGQEARLRCSPMKGHSHVYWYRQLPEEGLKFMVYLQKENIIDESGMPKERFSAEFPKEGPSILRIQQVVRGDSAAYFCASRDRANSYEQYFGPGTRLTVT.

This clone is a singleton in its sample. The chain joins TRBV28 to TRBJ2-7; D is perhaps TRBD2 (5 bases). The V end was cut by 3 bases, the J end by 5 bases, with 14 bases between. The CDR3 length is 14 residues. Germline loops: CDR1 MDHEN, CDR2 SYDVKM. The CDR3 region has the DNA TGTGCCAGCAGTTTCGTTCGGTCGGGGAACGAGCAGTACTTC. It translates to CASSFVRSGNEQYF.

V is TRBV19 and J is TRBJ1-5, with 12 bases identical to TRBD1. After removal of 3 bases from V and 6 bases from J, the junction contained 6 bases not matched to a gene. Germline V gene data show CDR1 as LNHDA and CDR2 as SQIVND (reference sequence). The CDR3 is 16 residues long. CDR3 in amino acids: CASSIRGQGAGQPQHF. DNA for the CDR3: TGTGCCAGTAGTATTAGGGGACAGGGGGCGGGTCAGCCCCAGCATTTT.

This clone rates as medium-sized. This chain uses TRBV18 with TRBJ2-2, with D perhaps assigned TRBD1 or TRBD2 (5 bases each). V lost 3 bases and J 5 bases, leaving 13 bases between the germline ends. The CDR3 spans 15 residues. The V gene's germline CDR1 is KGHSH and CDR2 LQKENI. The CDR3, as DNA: TGTGCCAGCTCACCGGTCGGGGACGGAACCGGGGAGCTGTTTTTT. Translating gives CASSPVGDGTGELFF.

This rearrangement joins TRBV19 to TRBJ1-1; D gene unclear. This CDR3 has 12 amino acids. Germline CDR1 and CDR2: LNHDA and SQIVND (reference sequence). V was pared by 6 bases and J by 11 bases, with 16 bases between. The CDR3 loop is CASSLRGLGAFF. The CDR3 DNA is TGTGCCAGTAGCCTCCGAGGACTCGGGGCTTTCTTT.

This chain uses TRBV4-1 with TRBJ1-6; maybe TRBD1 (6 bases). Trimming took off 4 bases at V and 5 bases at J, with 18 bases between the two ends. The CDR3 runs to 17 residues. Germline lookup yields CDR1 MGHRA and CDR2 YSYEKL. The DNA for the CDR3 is TGCGCCAGCAGCCCCGGAGGGGGAGTTTCGAATAATTCACCCCTCCACTTT. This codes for CASSPGGGVSNNSPLHF.

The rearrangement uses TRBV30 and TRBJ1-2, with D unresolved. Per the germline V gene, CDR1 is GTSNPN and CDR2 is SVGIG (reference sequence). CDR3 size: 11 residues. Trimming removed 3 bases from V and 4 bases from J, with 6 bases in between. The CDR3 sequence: CAWRELYGYTF. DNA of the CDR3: TGTGCCTGGAGGGAACTCTATGGCTACACCTTC.

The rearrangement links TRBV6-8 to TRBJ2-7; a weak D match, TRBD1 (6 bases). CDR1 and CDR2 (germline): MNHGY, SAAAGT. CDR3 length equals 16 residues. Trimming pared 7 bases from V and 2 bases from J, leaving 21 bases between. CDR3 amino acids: CASNAAWDTATYEQYF. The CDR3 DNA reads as TGTGCCAGCAATGCGGCTTGGGACACCGCGACCTACGAGCAGTACTTC.

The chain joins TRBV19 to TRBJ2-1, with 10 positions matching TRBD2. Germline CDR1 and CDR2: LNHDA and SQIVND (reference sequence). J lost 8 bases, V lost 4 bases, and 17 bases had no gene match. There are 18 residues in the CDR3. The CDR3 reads CASSTDLAGALKGDEQFF. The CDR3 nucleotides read TGTGCCAGTAGTACCGATCTAGCGGGAGCCTTAAAGGGAGATGAGCAGTTCTTC.

The DNA of the CDR3 is TGTGCCAGTAGTAATACAGGGGGAAAGGCCAACGTCCTGACTTTC. It yields the protein CASSNTGGKANVLTF. The chain is built from TRBV19 and TRBJ2-6, with 8 bases aligning to TRBD1. Trimming at V came to 4 bases and at J to 6 bases, leaving 5 bases not matched to a gene. The germline CDR1 and CDR2 sequences are LNHDA and SQIVND (reference sequence). This CDR3 region has 15 residues.

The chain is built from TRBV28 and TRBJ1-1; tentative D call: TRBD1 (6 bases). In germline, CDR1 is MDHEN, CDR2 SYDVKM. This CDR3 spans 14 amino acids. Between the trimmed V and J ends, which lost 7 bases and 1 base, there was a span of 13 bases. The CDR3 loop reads CASMGAGENTEAFF. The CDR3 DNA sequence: TGTGCCAGCATGGGGGCAGGGGAGAACACTGAAGCTTTCTTT.

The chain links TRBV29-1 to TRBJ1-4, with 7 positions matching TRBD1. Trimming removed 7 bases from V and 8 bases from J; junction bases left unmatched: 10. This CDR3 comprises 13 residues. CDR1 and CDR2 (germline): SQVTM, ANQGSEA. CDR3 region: CSAQDRVREKLFF. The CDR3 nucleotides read TGCAGCGCACAAGACAGGGTTCGGGAAAAACTGTTTTTT.

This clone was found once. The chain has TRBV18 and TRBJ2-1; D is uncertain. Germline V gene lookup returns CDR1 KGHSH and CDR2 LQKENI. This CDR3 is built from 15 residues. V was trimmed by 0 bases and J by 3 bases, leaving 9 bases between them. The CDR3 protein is CASSPPESVYNEQFF. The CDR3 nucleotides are TGTGCCAGCTCACCACCCGAAAGCGTCTACAATGAGCAGTTCTTC.

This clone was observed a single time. The CDR3, as DNA: TGTGCCAGCTCACCAATCGGAGGCGACTATGGCTACACCTTC. It encodes CASSPIGGDYGYTF. The V call is TRBV18, the J call TRBJ1-2; D remains unclear. The CDR3 spans 14 residues. The V end lost 2 bases, the J end lost 3 bases, and 10 bases lay between the germline ends. Germline V gene data show CDR1 as KGHSH and CDR2 as LQKENI.

Here the CDR3 reads CASSQTGAAYNEQFF. The CDR3, as DNA: TGTGCCAGTAGTCAAACAGGGGCAGCCTACAATGAGCAGTTCTTC. The chain is built from TRBV19 and TRBJ2-1; 7 nucleotides match TRBD1. CDR3 length: 15 amino acids. J lost 2 bases, V lost 5 bases, and 6 bases had no gene match. Looked up from germline, CDR1 is LNHDA and CDR2 is SQIVND (reference sequence).

CDR3 sequence: CASSPWGEPGANVLTF. The CDR3 DNA sequence: TGCGCCAGCAGTCCCTGGGGGGAACCTGGGGCCAACGTCCTGACTTTC. The V call is TRBV5-1, the J call TRBJ2-6; perhaps TRBD2 as D (6 bases). CDR1 and CDR2 from the germline V gene are SGHRS and YFSETQ. Trimming took off 5 bases at V and 2 bases at J, with 14 bases between the two ends. There are 16 residues in the CDR3.